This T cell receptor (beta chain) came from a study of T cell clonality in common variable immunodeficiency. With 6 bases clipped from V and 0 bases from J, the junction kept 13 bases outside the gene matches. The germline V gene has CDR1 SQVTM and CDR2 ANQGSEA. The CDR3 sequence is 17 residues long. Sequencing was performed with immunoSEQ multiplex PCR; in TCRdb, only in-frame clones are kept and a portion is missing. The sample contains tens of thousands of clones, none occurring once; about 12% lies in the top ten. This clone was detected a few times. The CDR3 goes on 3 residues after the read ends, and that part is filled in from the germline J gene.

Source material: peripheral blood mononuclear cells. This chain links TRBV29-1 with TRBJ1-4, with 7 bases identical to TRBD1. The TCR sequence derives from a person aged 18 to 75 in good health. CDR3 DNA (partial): TGCAGCGTCCTTCTCGCCGGGACAGCAGCAACTAATGAAAAA. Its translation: CSVLLAGTAATNEK. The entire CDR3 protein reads CSVLLAGTAATNEKLFF.